Shown below are 4 T cell receptor beta chains from a single sample sequenced in a study of T cell repertoires in cytomegalovirus infection. In TCRdb, the reads were re-called with MiXCR into one record per CDR3 protein. The sample has some 200,000 distinct CDR3 sequences, under 25% seen once. Sequenced material: PBMCs. These receptors all stem from a human donor in good health (CMV status not recorded). Some clones in this sample may be carry-over from other donors' samples.

V usage is TRBV11-2 and J usage is TRBJ2-7; D unclear. Per the germline V gene, CDR1 is SGHAT and CDR2 is FQNNGV. The CDR3 totals 18 residues. The ends were cut back, 0 bases at V and 0 bases at J, with 18 bases in the middle. In DNA, the CDR3 is TGTGCCAGCAGCTTAGATACCCAGCCGAGCCAGCCCTCCTACGAGCAGTACTTC. Residues: CASSLDTQPSQPSYEQYF. The full variable domain, its missing parts supplied by reference TRBV11-2 and TRBJ2-7, is EAGVAQSPRYKIIEKRQSVAFWCNPISGHATLYWYQQILGQGPKLLIQFQNNGVVDDSQLPKDRFSAERLKGVDSTLKIQPAKLEDSAVYLCASSLDTQPSQPSYEQYFGPGTRLTVT.

The chain has TRBV12-3 or TRBV12-4 and TRBJ1-1; D is unclear. The V end lost 2 bases, the J end lost 3 bases, and 7 bases lay between the germline ends. The CDR3 length is 13 residues. Written as DNA, the CDR3 is TGTGCCAGCAGTTTATTCGTCGACACTGAAGCTTTCTTT. Translated: CASSLFVDTEAFF.

This clonotype was seen repeatedly, ten times or more. This chain connects TRBV7-2 to TRBJ2-7; the D is unclear. The CDR3 loop spans 11 amino acids. Germline V gene lookup returns CDR1 SGHTA and CDR2 FQGNSA. V was shortened by 2 bases and J by 7 bases, with 6 bases between the two germline ends. The CDR3 spells CASSLLREQYF. CDR3 nucleotide sequence: TGTGCCAGCAGCTTATTAAGGGAGCAGTACTTC.

This clonotype was recorded at least ten times. The chain has TRBV19 and TRBJ1-5; tentative D call: TRBD1 (6 bases). Looked up from germline, CDR1 is LNHDA and CDR2 is SQIVND (reference sequence). V lost 4 bases to trimming and J lost 5 bases, with 24 bases between them. CDR3 size: 18 residues. CDR3 bases: TGTGCCAGTAGTAAAAGGCTAACAACAGGGACTTGGGATCAGCCCCAGCATTTT. Amino acids: CASSKRLTTGTWDQPQHF.